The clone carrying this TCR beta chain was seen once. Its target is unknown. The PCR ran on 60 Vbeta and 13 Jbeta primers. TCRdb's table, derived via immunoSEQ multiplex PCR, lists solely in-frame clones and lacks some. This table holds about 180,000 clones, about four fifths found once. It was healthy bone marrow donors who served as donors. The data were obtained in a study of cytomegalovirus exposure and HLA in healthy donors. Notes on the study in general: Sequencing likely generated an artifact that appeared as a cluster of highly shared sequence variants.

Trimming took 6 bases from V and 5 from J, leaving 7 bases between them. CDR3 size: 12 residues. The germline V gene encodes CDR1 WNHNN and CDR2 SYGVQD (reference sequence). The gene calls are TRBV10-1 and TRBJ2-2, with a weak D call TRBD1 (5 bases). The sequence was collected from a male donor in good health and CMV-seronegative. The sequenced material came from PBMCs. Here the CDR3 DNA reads TGCGCCAGCAGGGGGCGGACCGGGGAGCTGTTTTTT. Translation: CASRGRTGELFF.